This T cell receptor (beta chain) was obtained from a study of tumor-infiltrating lymphocytes in localized non-small cell lung cancer. The sample holds a few counts of this clone. Measured with immunoSEQ multiplex PCR; TCRdb has only the in-frame clones, and not every one. The data contain approximately 17,000 clones, 65% to 85% of them seen just once; the ten biggest clones take up around 5.2%. This sequence was found in a human donor with non-small cell lung cancer. Sequencing input: lung tumor tissue.

The CDR3 coding sequence is TGTGCCAGCAGCTTAGAGTCCGGGATCCTCACAGATACGCAGTATTTT. Translation gives CASSLESGILTDTQYF. J is TRBJ2-3 and V is TRBV7-9; D is possibly TRBD2 (5 bases). This CDR3 contains 16 residues. Germline loops: CDR1 SEHNR, CDR2 FQNEAQ (reference sequence). Deletions cut 1 base from V and 2 bases from J, with 13 bases between.